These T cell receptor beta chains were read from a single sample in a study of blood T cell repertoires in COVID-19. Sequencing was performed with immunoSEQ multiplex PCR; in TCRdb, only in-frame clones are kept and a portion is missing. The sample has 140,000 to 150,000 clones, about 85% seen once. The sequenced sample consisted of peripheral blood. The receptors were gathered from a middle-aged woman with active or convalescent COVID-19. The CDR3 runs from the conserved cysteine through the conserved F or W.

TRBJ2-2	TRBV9	CASTGAGGLVGTGELFF
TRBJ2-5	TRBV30	CAWSVGVETQYF
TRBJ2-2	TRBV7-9	CASSRHGQGGNSGELFF
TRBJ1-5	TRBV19	CASSRQGGSQPQHF
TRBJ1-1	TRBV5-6	CASSLDPAGFTEAFF
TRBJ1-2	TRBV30	CAYGGDHGYTF
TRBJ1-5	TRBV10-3	CASSPSGGNQPQHF
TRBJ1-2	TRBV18	CASSPNTGTGGVYTF
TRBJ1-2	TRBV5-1	CASSYGDNNYGYTF
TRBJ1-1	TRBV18	CASSPRDRILAEAFF
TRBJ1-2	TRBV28	CASTTGGYGYTF
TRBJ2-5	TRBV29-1	CSVNPGGFQETQYF
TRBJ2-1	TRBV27	CASSLVAGGPFNEQFF
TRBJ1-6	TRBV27	CASSLSGGLVSPLHF
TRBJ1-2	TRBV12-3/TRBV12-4	CASSPNFIYGYTF
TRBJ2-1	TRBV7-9	CASSLGRAGGLLYNEQFF
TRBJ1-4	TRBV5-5	CASSPGSPHPGEKLFF
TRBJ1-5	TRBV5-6	CASSRTGGFNQPQHF
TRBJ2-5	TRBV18	CASSPAGGLQRETQYF
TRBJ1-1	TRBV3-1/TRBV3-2	CASSHAAGAGGGAFF
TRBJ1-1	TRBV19	CASSSRVTEAFF
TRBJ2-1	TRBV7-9	CASSFGGLSSYNEQFF
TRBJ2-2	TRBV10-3	CAIAKGADGELFF
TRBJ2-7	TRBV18	CASSRGGGTSYEQYF
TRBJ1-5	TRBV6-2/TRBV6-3	CASSFGQGNQPQHF
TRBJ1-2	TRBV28	CASSLGGNYGYTF
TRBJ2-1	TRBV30	CAWSVRSDRGDEQFF
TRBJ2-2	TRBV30	CAWQAGLAGFTGELFF
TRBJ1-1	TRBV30	CAWSVSGVATEAFF
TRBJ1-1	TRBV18	CASSRDRVGTEAFF
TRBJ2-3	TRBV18	CASSPPLAGTDTQYF
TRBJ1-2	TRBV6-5	CASGKPGTGGYGYTF